This is a list of T cell receptor beta chains from one sample in a study of early T cells in non-severe SARS-CoV-2 infection. TCRdb re-analysed the 5' RACE reads in MiXCR, keeping a single row per CDR3 protein. The profile covers 65,000 to 90,000 distinct CDR3 sequences, with more than 10% appearing a single time and about 4.2% taken by the ten largest. The sequenced sample consisted of whole blood. These receptors were taken from an adult who was a healthcare worker with PCR-confirmed SARS-CoV-2 infection or an uninfected control (not recorded which). The CDR3 runs from the conserved cysteine through the conserved F or W. Each record gives: J gene, V gene, D gene, clone size, CDR3 protein, CDR3 DNA. A D gene is named only where the DNA matches it firmly. The listing skips clone size in some rows; elsewhere it reads once, few, many or a size class.

j_gene: TRBJ1-2
v_gene: TRBV10-2
d_gene: NA
abundance: few
CDR3aa: CASRFDRTYGYTF
CDR3nt: TGCGCCAGCAGATTCGACAGGACCTATGGCTACACCTTC

j_gene: TRBJ2-1
v_gene: TRBV19
d_gene: TRBD1
abundance: many
CDR3aa: CASSTGTGFYNEQFF
CDR3nt: TGTGCCAGTAGTACAGGGACAGGGTTTTACAATGAGCAGTTCTTC

j_gene: TRBJ1-4
v_gene: TRBV19
d_gene: TRBD1
abundance: NA
CDR3aa: CASSLGQGGHEKLFF
CDR3nt: TGTGCCAGTAGTTTGGGACAGGGAGGGCATGAAAAACTGTTTTTT

j_gene: TRBJ2-2
v_gene: TRBV7-8
d_gene: TRBD1
abundance: NA
CDR3aa: CASSFRDRGSGELFF
CDR3nt: TGTGCCAGCAGCTTCAGGGACAGGGGTTCCGGGGAGCTGTTTTTT

j_gene: TRBJ1-5
v_gene: TRBV20-1
d_gene: NA
abundance: few
CDR3aa: CSARGQNQPQHF
CDR3nt: TGCAGTGCTAGAGGCCAGAATCAGCCCCAGCATTTT

j_gene: TRBJ2-2
v_gene: TRBV7-7
d_gene: NA
abundance: many
CDR3aa: CASSSRTAPTGELFF
CDR3nt: TGTGCTAGCAGCTCCAGGACAGCCCCGACCGGGGAGCTGTTTTTT

j_gene: TRBJ1-1
v_gene: TRBV5-1
d_gene: NA
abundance: once
CDR3aa: CASSLVSAGARGNTEAFF
CDR3nt: TGCGCCAGCAGCTTGGTGAGCGCGGGGGCGAGGGGAAACACTGAAGCTTTCTTT

j_gene: TRBJ2-7
v_gene: TRBV2
d_gene: TRBD2
abundance: many
CDR3aa: CASSKGRGSYEQYF
CDR3nt: TGTGCCAGCAGCAAGGGGAGGGGTTCCTACGAGCAGTACTTC

j_gene: TRBJ2-4
v_gene: TRBV6-5
d_gene: NA
abundance: NA
CDR3aa: CASSYSKPGQRAKNIQYF
CDR3nt: TGTGCCAGCAGTTACTCGAAGCCGGGGCAGAGGGCCAAAAACATTCAGTACTTC

j_gene: TRBJ2-5
v_gene: TRBV6-1
d_gene: TRBD2
abundance: NA
CDR3aa: CASSEVGAGVLGSQYF
CDR3nt: TGTGCCAGCAGTGAAGTAGGAGCGGGGGTATTGGGCAGCCAGTACTTC